This TCR beta chain appears in the sequencing data of a study of T-cell reconstitution after alpha-beta-depleted transplantation in children. The library targeted TCRbeta and was prepared with unique molecular identifiers. TCRdb processed the PCR reads anew with MiXCR; each CDR3 protein has one entry. The sample lists about 210,000 distinct CDR3 sequences, roughly 18% occurring once. The count of this clonotype is one. The CDR3 extends over 13 amino acids. Trimming cost V 10 bases and J 0 bases, with 10 bases left between them. CDR1 MGHDK and CDR2 SYGVNS come from the germline V gene. The chain combines TRBV25-1 with TRBJ1-3; D is unresolved. Source: PBMCs, mostly from graft donor cells, taken 360 days after TCRalphabeta/CD19-depleted stem cell transplant. The clonotype originates from a male patient under 10 years old who had a stem cell transplant for acute lymphoblastic leukemia, so the T cells may come from the graft donor. For the CDR3, the DNA is TGTGCCATGACGACTCACTCTGGAAACACCATATATTTT. Translated: CAMTTHSGNTIYF.